The text below deals with one T cell receptor beta chain. The germline gives CDR1 SEHNR, CDR2 FQNEAQ (reference sequence). Trimming pared 5 bases from V and 0 bases from J, leaving 9 bases between. The CDR3 spans 14 residues. This sample was taken from a study of blood T cell repertoires in COVID-19. Produced via immunoSEQ multiplex PCR; TCRdb's table is partial and in-frame only. The sample carries about 160,000 clones, roughly 88% recorded once. The sequenced sample was peripheral blood. The receptor comes from a woman between 55 and 75 years old with acute or convalescent COVID-19. This sequence joins TRBV7-9 and TRBJ2-3; possible D gene TRBD1, 5 bases. The CDR3 DNA is TGTGCCAGCAGCACAGGCTACAGCACAGATACGCAGTATTTT. Its translation is CASSTGYSTDTQYF. The full variable domain, in which reference TRBV7-9 and TRBJ2-3 provide the parts outside the CDR3, is DTGVSQNPRHKITKRGQNVTFRCDPISEHNRLYWYRQTLGQGPEFLTYFQNEAQLEKSRLLSDRFSAERPKGSFSTLEIQRTEQGDSAMYLCASSTGYSTDTQYFGPGTRLTVL.